This T cell receptor (beta chain) originates from a study of T cell responses to AZD1222 COVID-19 vaccine. General study findings and limits: Vaccine-associated CD4 TCRs ranged over spike, dominating at 160-218 and 743-854. White British people made up most donors, females outnumbered males, and clonal diversity was possibly underestimated.

Repertoires were generated with immunoSEQ multiplex PCR, while TCRdb's copy carries only in-frame clones and drops some. There are about 270,000 clones in the sample; almost 95% occur only once, and around 0.57% lies in the top ten. With respect to this clone: Its matching antigen is unknown.

Per germline, CDR1 SGHTA and CDR2 FQGNSA. Trimming pared 2 bases from V and 4 bases from J, leaving 6 bases between. This CDR3 region has 13 residues. This TCR derives from an adult who received the AZD1222 COVID-19 vaccine. The chain is built from TRBV7-2 and TRBJ1-3; D is undetermined. This material consisted of peripheral blood, taken 28 days after the second AZD1222 dose. This CDR3 reads CASSLTFGNTIYF. CDR3 DNA: TGTGCCAGCAGCTTAACCTTCGGAAACACCATATATTTT.